This TCR beta chain was found in a study of neurological immune-mediated disorders. Volunteers from a blood bank in Maryland, USA, constituted the healthy controls. Unsorted libraries were prepared from 2 million PBMCs held at -80 C. Only a few counts were recorded for this clonotype. TCRdb fed the 5' RACE reads into MiXCR, producing one record per CDR3 protein. The sample holds approximately 74,000 distinct CDR3 sequences, 9.4% seen once. Germline lookup yields CDR1 LGHNA and CDR2 YNFKEQ. Between the trimmed V and J ends, which lost 5 bases and 4 bases, there was a span of 15 bases. The CDR3 totals 15 residues.

This receptor was identified in a man aged 50-59 years in good health. Sample: PBMCs. The chain uses TRBV4-2 and TRBJ2-1; maybe TRBD2 (6 bases). The CDR3 loop is CASSALADYYNEQFF. In DNA, the CDR3 is TGTGCCAGCAGCGCCTTAGCGGACTATTACAATGAGCAGTTCTTC.